The rows below give T cell receptor beta chains drawn from one sample of a study of blood T cell repertoires in COVID-19. Using immunoSEQ multiplex PCR, the repertoire was profiled, and TCRdb retains in-frame clones only, with some absent. This sample has about 150,000 clones, with roughly 83% found just once. The sequenced sample consisted of peripheral blood. These receptors were taken from a woman in her fifties or sixties with acute or convalescent COVID-19. Each CDR3 is given without its conserved first and last residue. Each record gives: V gene, clone size, CDR3 length, CDR3 protein. Size values are once, few and many counts, or a class for expanded clones, and some rows have none.

>TRBV7-9|NA|10
ASSLGGHGYT
>TRBV3-1/TRBV3-2|once|15
ASSPEFGGRRTDTQY
>TRBV28|NA|13
ASSSAPIQVYGYT
>TRBV28|NA|16
ASSWPLGLVSTNEKLF
>TRBV11-2|NA|11
ASSYRDNSPLH
>TRBV5-4|NA|12
ASTSLAGTDTQY
>TRBV2|NA|12
ASRDRSSGNTIY
>TRBV5-1|few|14
ASSPRGHSSGNTIY
>TRBV10-3|NA|12
AISDLGGDTEAF
>TRBV10-1|NA|12
ASARSGAEDTQY
>TRBV21-1|NA|11
ASSIWTLYGYT
>TRBV5-1|NA|12
ASSPGQVQETQY
>TRBV2|NA|11
ATSSGGFNEQF
>TRBV18|NA|14
ASSPRGRGPQETQY
>TRBV28|NA|9
ASSTTYGYT
>TRBV6-5|NA|13
ASSTERGTPYEQY
>TRBV5-6|NA|13
ASSLRGGHTDTQY
>TRBV5-5|NA|13
ASSPDMTVNTEAF
>TRBV3-1/TRBV3-2|NA|11
ASSPARGNGYT
>TRBV3-1/TRBV3-2|NA|13
ASSPATGGVTEAF
>TRBV5-1|once|11
ASSGGPSGELF
>TRBV5-6|NA|14
ASSSGTVLSGNTIY
>TRBV19|NA|12
ASSIRGPGNTIY
>TRBV11-2|NA|11
ASSFSEDQPQH
>TRBV19|NA|14
ASSPGQQRANYGYT
>TRBV29-1|NA|11
SVEDGQVDGYT
>TRBV2|once|16
ASSGSGLAGGSYNEQF